The next 26 T cell receptor beta chains were all read from a single sample in a study of radiotherapy plus CTLA-4 blockade in lung cancer. The repertoire was sequenced with immunoSEQ multiplex PCR; TCRdb's copy has only in-frame clones and lacks some. The table records 40,000 to 50,000 clones, 60% to 80% of them present only once. The sample in question was peripheral blood, obtained from a patient treated with radiotherapy plus ipilimumab. The receptors derive from a human donor with non-small cell lung cancer who had stable disease on radiotherapy plus ipilimumab.

The sample holds a few counts of this clone. The chain recombines TRBV7-2 with TRBJ2-1; TRBD1 agrees at 8 bases. Germline V gene sequence: CDR1 SGHTA, CDR2 FQGNSA. The CDR3 has 14 residues. Trimming cost V 5 bases and J 4 bases; bases outside gene matches: 4. DNA of the CDR3: TGTGCCAGCAGCCTCGACAGGGGATACAATGAGCAGTTCTTC. This codes for CASSLDRGYNEQFF.

The chain carries TRBV5-1 and TRBJ2-6; TRBD2 might be the D (5 bases). The CDR3 length is 16 residues. The germline gives CDR1 SGHRS, CDR2 YFSETQ. The germline V and J ends were trimmed by 0 bases and 2 bases, with 9 bases remaining between them. The CDR3: CASSLAGGTGANVLTF. The CDR3 DNA sequence: TGCGCCAGCAGCTTGGCCGGAGGTACTGGGGCCAACGTCCTGACTTTC.

This clone was seen a handful of times. The CDR3 here is CASSIDTGPNTEAFF. The CDR3 DNA reads as TGTGCCAGTAGTATAGACACAGGGCCGAACACTGAAGCTTTCTTT. The rearrangement links TRBV19 to TRBJ1-1, with a tentative D call TRBD1 (6 bases). The germline CDR1 and CDR2 sequences are LNHDA and SQIVND (reference sequence). V shed 0 bases and J shed 1 base, with 9 bases lying between them. This CDR3 comprises 15 residues.

The chain has TRBV15 and TRBJ2-3; the match to TRBD2 covers 15 bases. V lost 3 bases to trimming and J lost 3 bases; unmatched junction nucleotides: 1. CDR1 LNHNV and CDR2 YYDKDF come from the germline V gene (reference sequence). This CDR3 is built from 16 residues. CDR3 coding DNA: TGTGCCACCAGCAGGGGGACTAGCGGGGGGACAGATACGCAGTATTTT. Its protein is CATSRGTSGGTDTQYF.

The J gene is TRBJ2-5, the V gene TRBV15, with TRBD2 as a possible D gene (5 bases). This CDR3 is built from 14 residues. Germline CDR1 is LNHNV and CDR2 is YYDKDF (reference sequence). Between the trimmed V and J ends, which lost 4 bases and 3 bases, there was a span of 12 bases. CDR3 sequence (DNA): TGTGCCACCAGCACACCGGGGTCCGAAGAGACCCAGTACTTC. This sequence encodes CATSTPGSEETQYF.

This chain uses TRBV27 with TRBJ1-5; TRBD1 matches 7 bases. The V gene end was trimmed by 6 bases and the J gene end by 0 bases; junction bases not matched to a gene: 8. Germline-derived CDR1 and CDR2 are MNHEY and SMNVEV (reference sequence). There are 16 residues in the CDR3. CDR3 sequence reads: CASRERQGPSNQPQHF. Here the CDR3 DNA reads TGTGCCAGCAGGGAGCGACAGGGCCCTAGCAATCAGCCCCAGCATTTT.

This clone showed up just a few times. The chain combines TRBV6-5 with TRBJ1-1; D gene ambiguous. The CDR3 loop spans 14 amino acids. Germline V gene lookup returns CDR1 MNHEY and CDR2 SVGAGI. V was clipped by 1 base and J by 2 bases, with 8 bases between them. This CDR3 reads CASSYWAGNTEAFF. As DNA, the CDR3 is TGTGCCAGCAGTTACTGGGCAGGTAACACTGAAGCTTTCTTT.

The chain employs TRBV5-6 and TRBJ1-1, with TRBD1 matching over 8 bases. V lost 4 bases to trimming and J lost 4 bases; unmatched junction nucleotides: 18. This CDR3 is built from 18 residues. CDR1 and CDR2 (germline): SGHDT, YYEEEE. The CDR3 nucleotides read TGTGCCAGCAGCGACGATACAGGGGGGGGTTTTTTCGGCACTGAAGCTTTCTTT. Its protein product is CASSDDTGGGFFGTEAFF.

The chain carries TRBV4-1 and TRBJ1-5; TRBD1 is a possible D gene (5 bases). Trimming took off 0 bases at V and 7 bases at J, with 10 bases between the two ends. Germline values: CDR1 MGHRA, CDR2 YSYEKL. This CDR3 has 14 residues. CDR3 residues: CASSQDGGGQPQHF. CDR3 sequence (DNA): TGCGCCAGCAGCCAAGATGGGGGAGGGCAGCCCCAGCATTTT.

This clone has just a few counts. The CDR3 bases are TGTGCCTGGAGTGGATCCAGGGGGAACACTGAAGCTTTCTTT. It translates to CAWSGSRGNTEAFF. This chain connects TRBV30 to TRBJ1-1; D is possibly TRBD1 (6 bases). Trimming took off 1 base at V and 1 base at J, with 10 bases between the two ends. The CDR3 spans 14 residues. Germline loops: CDR1 GTSNPN, CDR2 SVGIG (reference sequence).

This clone has ten or more counts. The chain couples TRBV7-9 to TRBJ1-1, with 10 bases aligning to TRBD1. The V gene's germline CDR1 is SEHNR and CDR2 FQNEAQ (reference sequence). This CDR3 spans 14 amino acids. The V gene end was trimmed by 5 bases and the J gene end by 3 bases; junction bases not matched to a gene: 3. The CDR3 DNA follows: TGTGCCAGCAGCCCCGGACAGGGGGACACTGAAGCTTTCTTT. Translating gives CASSPGQGDTEAFF.

The V call is TRBV9, the J call TRBJ1-3, with no clear D. The CDR3 runs 14 residues. Trimming pared 3 bases from V and 0 bases from J, leaving 7 bases between. Looked up from germline, CDR1 is SGDLS and CDR2 is YYNGEE. The CDR3 coding sequence is TGTGCCAGCAGCGCACAAATCTCTGGAAACACCATATATTTT. It codes for CASSAQISGNTIYF.

The genes are TRBV5-1 and TRBJ1-1; D is unclear. The V end was cut by 4 bases, the J end by 4 bases, with 11 bases between. The germline CDR1 and CDR2 sequences are SGHRS and YFSETQ. The CDR3 extends over 13 amino acids. The CDR3 loop is CASSNGGFTEAFF. The CDR3 coding sequence is TGCGCCAGCAGCAACGGCGGTTTCACTGAAGCTTTCTTT.

This clone was picked up a small number of times. The rearrangement links TRBV5-8 to TRBJ1-2; TRBD1 is a possible D gene (6 bases). Trimming removed 4 bases from V and 4 bases from J, with 14 bases in between. Germline loops: CDR1 SGHTS, CDR2 YDEGEE. The CDR3 has 14 residues. CDR3 bases: TGTGCCAGCAGCAACAGGGATCGTTTCTATGGCTACACCTTC. The encoded protein is CASSNRDRFYGYTF.

The chain joins TRBV6-1 to TRBJ1-6; D is unclear. Germline V gene sequence: CDR1 MNHNS, CDR2 SASEGT. V lost 4 bases and J 5 bases, leaving 12 bases between the germline ends. The CDR3 totals 15 residues. CDR3 amino acids: CASSAKGSHNSPLHF. The CDR3, as DNA: TGTGCCAGCAGTGCGAAAGGGAGTCATAATTCACCCCTCCACTTT.

The V call is TRBV5-4, the J call TRBJ2-1; D is perhaps TRBD2 (6 bases). CDR1 and CDR2 from the germline V gene are SGHNT and YYREEE (reference sequence). The CDR3 is made up of 15 amino acids. V was pared by 4 bases and J by 5 bases, with 16 bases between. CDR3 region: CASSKWGVGNNEQFF. CDR3 nucleotide sequence: TGTGCCAGCAGCAAGTGGGGGGTGGGTAACAATGAGCAGTTCTTC.

J is TRBJ2-1 and V is TRBV19, with D perhaps matching TRBD2 (5 bases). Germline lookup yields CDR1 LNHDA and CDR2 SQIVND (reference sequence). CDR3 length: 15 amino acids. V lost 4 bases and J 4 bases, leaving 14 bases between the germline ends. CDR3 nucleotide sequence: TGTGCCAGTAGTAGGAAGGGTGGAGGATACAATGAGCAGTTCTTC. Its translation is CASSRKGGGYNEQFF.

The J gene is TRBJ1-1, the V gene TRBV11-3; 9 positions match TRBD1. Germline V gene lookup returns CDR1 SGHNT and CDR2 YENEEA. J lost 0 bases, V lost 1 base, and 0 bases had no gene match. There are 15 residues in the CDR3. The CDR3 bases are TGTGCCAGCAGCTTAGGGACAGGGGTGAACACTGAAGCTTTCTTT. This translates into CASSLGTGVNTEAFF.

The gene calls are TRBV5-6 and TRBJ2-6, with D possibly TRBD2 on 7 matching bases. The germline CDR1 and CDR2 sequences are SGHDT and YYEEEE. V was pared by 0 bases and J by 1 base, with 11 bases between. This CDR3 has 17 amino acids. This CDR3 is CASSLEGGRSGANVLTF. The CDR3, as DNA: TGTGCCAGCAGCTTGGAGGGGGGGAGATCTGGGGCCAACGTCCTGACTTTC.

The chain uses TRBV7-9 and TRBJ1-3; D remains unclear. The ends were cut back, 3 bases at V and 4 bases at J, with 7 bases in the middle. The CDR3 sequence is 13 residues long. The germline gives CDR1 SEHNR, CDR2 FQNEAQ (reference sequence). The CDR3 DNA sequence: TGTGCCAGCAGCTTCTACGAGGGAAACACCATATATTTT. Translation: CASSFYEGNTIYF.

The chain links TRBV28 to TRBJ2-7; maybe TRBD2 (7 bases). V was clipped by 5 bases and J by 3 bases, with 11 bases between them. Germline CDR1 reads MDHEN; CDR2 reads SYDVKM. The CDR3 loop spans 13 amino acids. The CDR3 sequence is CASSPGGRYEQYF. The CDR3 nucleotides are TGTGCCAGCAGTCCGGGGGGCCGCTACGAGCAGTACTTC. The whole variable domain, filled in from reference TRBV28 and TRBJ2-7, reads DVKVTQSSRYLVKRTGEKVFLECVQDMDHENMFWYRQDPGLGLRLIYFSYDVKMKEKGDIPEGYSVSREKKERFSLILESASTNQTSMYLCASSPGGRYEQYFGPGTRLTVT.

This chain joins TRBV29-1 and TRBJ2-3; 8 bases are shared with TRBD2. This CDR3 has 13 amino acids. Trimming took 7 bases from V and 2 from J; bases not matched to a gene: 5. CDR1 and CDR2 (germline): SQVTM, ANQGSEA. CDR3 amino acids: CSAQRGTTDTQYF. The CDR3 DNA is TGCAGCGCGCAGCGGGGGACCACAGATACGCAGTATTTT.

The V and J genes are TRBV15 and TRBJ2-3, with 8 nucleotides matching TRBD2. Losses at the gene ends were 2 bases for V and 4 bases for J; bases not matched to a gene: 8. The CDR3 is 16 residues long. The germline V gene encodes CDR1 LNHNV and CDR2 YYDKDF (reference sequence). Here the CDR3 DNA reads TGTGCCACCAGCAGACTCAGCGGGGGATCCTCAGATACGCAGTATTTT. This translates into CATSRLSGGSSDTQYF.

The gene calls are TRBV27 and TRBJ2-7, with D tentatively TRBD1 (6 bases). The CDR3 spans 15 residues. V was trimmed by 2 bases and J by 7 bases, leaving 18 bases between them. Germline V lookup: CDR1 MNHEY, CDR2 SMNVEV (reference sequence). The CDR3 coding sequence is TGTGCCAGCAGTTTAGGCGGGTTGGGGGCAAGGGAGCAGTACTTC. Encoded protein: CASSLGGLGAREQYF.

This chain connects TRBV11-1 to TRBJ1-6; tentatively, D is TRBD1 (6 bases). Trimming removed 5 bases from V and 6 bases from J, with 11 bases in between. This CDR3 has 14 amino acids. Germline V lookup: CDR1 SGHAT, CDR2 FQDESV (reference sequence). The CDR3 DNA is TGTGCCAGCAGCGTCGACAGGTTTAATTCACCCCTCCACTTT. It translates to CASSVDRFNSPLHF.

V usage is TRBV6-6 and J usage is TRBJ1-5, with 7 nucleotides matching TRBD1. Per germline, CDR1 MNHNY and CDR2 SVGAGI (reference sequence). This CDR3 is built from 16 residues. V shed 5 bases and J 2 bases; nucleotides not matched to a gene: 9. CDR3 protein: CASSTKGAVGNQPQHF. The CDR3 DNA reads TGTGCCAGCAGTACAAAGGGGGCAGTCGGCAATCAGCCCCAGCATTTT.